This T cell receptor (beta chain) was documented in a study of cytomegalovirus exposure and HLA in healthy donors. PCR primers comprised 60 Vbeta and 13 Jbeta primers. Using immunoSEQ multiplex PCR, the repertoire was profiled, and TCRdb retains in-frame clones only, with some absent. In the table there are just over 65,000 clones, roughly four fifths of which are singletons. The CDR3 has 15 amino acids. The junction had 5 bases not matched to a gene; V was cut back by 0 bases and J by 0 bases. Germline V CDR1 and CDR2: GTSNPN, SVGIG (reference sequence). The rearrangement uses TRBV30 and TRBJ2-7; 7 bases agree with TRBD1. Sequencing input: PBMCs. The receptor was isolated from a human donor in good health. DNA of the CDR3: TGTGCCTGGAGTGTAGGGTGGGACAGCTCCTACGAGCAGTACTTC. Encoded protein: CAWSVGWDSSYEQYF.